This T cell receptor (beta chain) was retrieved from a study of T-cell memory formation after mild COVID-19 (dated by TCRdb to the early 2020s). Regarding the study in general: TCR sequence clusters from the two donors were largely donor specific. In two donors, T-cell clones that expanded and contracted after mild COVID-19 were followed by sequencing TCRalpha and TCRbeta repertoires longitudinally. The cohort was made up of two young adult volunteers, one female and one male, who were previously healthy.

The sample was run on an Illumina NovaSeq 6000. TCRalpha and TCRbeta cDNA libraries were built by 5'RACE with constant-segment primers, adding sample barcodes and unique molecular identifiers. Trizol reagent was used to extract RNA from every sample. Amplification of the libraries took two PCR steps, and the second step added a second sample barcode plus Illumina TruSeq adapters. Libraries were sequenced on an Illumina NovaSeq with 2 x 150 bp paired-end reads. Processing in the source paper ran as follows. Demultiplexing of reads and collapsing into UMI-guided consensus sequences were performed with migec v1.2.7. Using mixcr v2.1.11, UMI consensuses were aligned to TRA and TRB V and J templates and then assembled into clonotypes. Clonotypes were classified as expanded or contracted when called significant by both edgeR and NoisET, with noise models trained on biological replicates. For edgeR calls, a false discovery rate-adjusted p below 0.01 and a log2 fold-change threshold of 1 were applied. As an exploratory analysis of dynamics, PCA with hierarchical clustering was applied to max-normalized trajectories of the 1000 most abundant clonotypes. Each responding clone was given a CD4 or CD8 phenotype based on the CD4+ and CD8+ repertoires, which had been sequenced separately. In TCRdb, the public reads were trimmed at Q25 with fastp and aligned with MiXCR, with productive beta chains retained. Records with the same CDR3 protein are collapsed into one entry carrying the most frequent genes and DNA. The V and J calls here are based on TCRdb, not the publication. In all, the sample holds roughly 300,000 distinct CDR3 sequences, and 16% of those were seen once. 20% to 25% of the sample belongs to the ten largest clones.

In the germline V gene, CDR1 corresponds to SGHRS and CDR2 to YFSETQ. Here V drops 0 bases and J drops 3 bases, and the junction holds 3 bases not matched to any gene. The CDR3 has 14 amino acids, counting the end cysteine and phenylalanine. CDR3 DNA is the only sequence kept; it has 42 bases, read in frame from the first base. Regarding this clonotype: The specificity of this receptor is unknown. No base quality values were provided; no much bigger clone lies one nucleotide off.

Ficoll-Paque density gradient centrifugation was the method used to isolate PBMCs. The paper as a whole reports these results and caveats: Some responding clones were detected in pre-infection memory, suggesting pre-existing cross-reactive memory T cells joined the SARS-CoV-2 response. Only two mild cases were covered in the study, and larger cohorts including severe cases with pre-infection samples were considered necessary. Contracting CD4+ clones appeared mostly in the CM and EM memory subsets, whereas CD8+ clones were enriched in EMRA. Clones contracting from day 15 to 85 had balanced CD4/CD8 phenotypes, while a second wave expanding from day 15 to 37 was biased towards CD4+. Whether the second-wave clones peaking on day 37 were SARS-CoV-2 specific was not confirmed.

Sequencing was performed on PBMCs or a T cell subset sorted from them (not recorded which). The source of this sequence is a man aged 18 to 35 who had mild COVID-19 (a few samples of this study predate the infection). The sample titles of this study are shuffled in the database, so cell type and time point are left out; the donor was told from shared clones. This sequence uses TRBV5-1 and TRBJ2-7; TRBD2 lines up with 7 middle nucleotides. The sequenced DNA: TGCGCCAGCAGCTTGGAGAGCGGGAACTACGAGCAGTACTTC. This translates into CASSLESGNYEQYF. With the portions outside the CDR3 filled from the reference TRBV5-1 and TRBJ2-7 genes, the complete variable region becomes KAGVTQTPRYLIKTRGQQVTLSCSPISGHRSVSWYQQTPGQGLQFLFEYFSETQRNKGNFPGRFSGRQFSNSRSEMNVSTLELGDSALYLCASSLESGNYEQYFGPGTRLTVT.